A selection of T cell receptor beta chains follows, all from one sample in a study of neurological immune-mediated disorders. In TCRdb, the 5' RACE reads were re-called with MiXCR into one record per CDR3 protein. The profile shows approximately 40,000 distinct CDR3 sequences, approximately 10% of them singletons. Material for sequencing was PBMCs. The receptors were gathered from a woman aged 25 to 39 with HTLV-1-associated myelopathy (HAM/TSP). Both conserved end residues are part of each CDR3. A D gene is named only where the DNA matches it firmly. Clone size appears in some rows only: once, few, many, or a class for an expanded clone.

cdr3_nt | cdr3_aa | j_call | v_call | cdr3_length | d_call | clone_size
TGTGCCAGCAGCCCAGGCGGGTCGGGGGCCAGACGCGGCTACACCTTC | CASSPGGSGARRGYTF | TRBJ1-2 | TRBV11-3 | 16 | . | many
TGCAGTGCTAGAGAACAACAGGGAGTCTACGAGCAGTACTTC | CSAREQQGVYEQYF | TRBJ2-7 | TRBV20-1 | 14 | . | many
TGTGCCAGCAGCCCCGGGAAAAATCAGCCCCAGCATTTT | CASSPGKNQPQHF | TRBJ1-5 | TRBV7-3 | 13 | . | many
TGCAGTGCTAGAGAAACGAACACCGGGGAGCTGTTTTTT | CSARETNTGELFF | TRBJ2-2 | TRBV20-1 | 13 | . | many
TGTGCCAGTAGTATAGGACGCTACGACCTCTCCTACGAGCAGTACTTC | CASSIGRYDLSYEQYF | TRBJ2-7 | TRBV19 | 16 | . | many
TGTGCCAGCAACGACAGGGCAAGGACAGATACGCAGTATTTT | CASNDRARTDTQYF | TRBJ2-3 | TRBV12-3/TRBV12-4 | 14 | TRBD1 | many
TGCGCCAGCAGCTTCGGGACAGGGGGTGCAGATACGCAGTATTTT | CASSFGTGGADTQYF | TRBJ2-3 | TRBV5-1 | 15 | TRBD1 | many
TGCGCCAGCAGCCGGGACACTTACAATGAGCAGTTCTTC | CASSRDTYNEQFF | TRBJ2-1 | TRBV5-1 | 13 | . | many
TGTGCCTGGAATTCGGGGGCTCGGCCGTTCTTC | CAWNSGARPFF | TRBJ2-1 | TRBV30 | 11 | . | few
TGCGCCAGCAGCGGTAACCGGGACACAATTAACTATGGCTACACCTTC | CASSGNRDTINYGYTF | TRBJ1-2 | TRBV5-1 | 16 | . | many
TGTGCCAGCAGCCAAAATACAGGGGGCGGTGGCTACACCTTC | CASSQNTGGGGYTF | TRBJ1-2 | TRBV14 | 14 | TRBD1 | many
TGCAGTGTCCAGAGGGGCCTAGCGGGGGGACCCGGCACAGATACGCAGTATTTT | CSVQRGLAGGPGTDTQYF | TRBJ2-3 | TRBV20-1 | 18 | TRBD2 | many
TGTGCCAGCAGCTTCTCAGGGAGTCCTGGAAACACCATATATTTT | CASSFSGSPGNTIYF | TRBJ1-3 | TRBV7-2 | 15 | . | many
TGTGCCAGCAGCTTATCACCAAGCGAGCAGTACTTC | CASSLSPSEQYF | TRBJ2-7 | TRBV7-9 | 12 | . | .
TGTGCCAGCAGTCCGCCGGGCCCCAATGAGCAGTTCTTC | CASSPPGPNEQFF | TRBJ2-1 | TRBV12-3/TRBV12-4 | 13 | . | many
TGCAGTGCTAGTCCCAACTCACTAGCGGCCAATGAGCAGTTCTTC | CSASPNSLAANEQFF | TRBJ2-1 | TRBV20-1 | 15 | TRBD2 | many
TGTGCCATCAGTGAATCTAGCGGGGGGGCCTTCCATGAGCAGTTCTTC | CAISESSGGAFHEQFF | TRBJ2-1 | TRBV10-3 | 16 | TRBD2 | many
TGTGCCAGCAGCTTCTACATCCGCAGTGCTAGAGAACCCGGGACAGGGGGCTTGGGCTACACCTTC | CASSFYIRSAREPGTGGLGYTF | TRBJ1-2 | TRBV7-3 | 22 | TRBD1 | once
TGTGCCAGCAGCTTAGGGTCGGCTGAGCAGTTCTTC | CASSLGSAEQFF | TRBJ2-1 | TRBV7-9 | 12 | . | many
TGTGCCAGCAGTCAGATTCAGGGGGCTGGCAATCAGCCCCAGCATTTT | CASSQIQGAGNQPQHF | TRBJ1-5 | TRBV27 | 16 | TRBD1 | many
TGCAGTGCCGACCCAGGGGCCTCCAACGAGCAGTACTTC | CSADPGASNEQYF | TRBJ2-7 | TRBV20-1 | 13 | . | many
TGTGCCAGCAGACGACAGGGCGGCGACTATGGCTACACCTTC | CASRRQGGDYGYTF | TRBJ1-2 | TRBV6-5 | 14 | TRBD1 | many
TGCAGTTCAATGCCCCATACTAGCGGGGCCCGAAGCGGGTATTTT | CSSMPHTSGARSGYF | TRBJ2-3 | TRBV20-1 | 15 | TRBD2 | many
TGCAGTGCTAGTACCGGGGTGGTAGGCTACACCTTC | CSASTGVVGYTF | TRBJ1-2 | TRBV20-1 | 12 | . | many
TGTGCCAGCAGTTATAACAGCTATGGCTACACCTTC | CASSYNSYGYTF | TRBJ1-2 | TRBV6-6 | 12 | . | many
TGCAGTGCTAAAGACAGGGTAGAGTACTTC | CSAKDRVEYF | TRBJ2-7 | TRBV20-1 | 10 | TRBD1 | many
TGCAGTGCTAGAGCCTACCTCCAGAGGTCATACAATGAGCAGTTCTTC | CSARAYLQRSYNEQFF | TRBJ2-1 | TRBV20-1 | 16 | . | many
TGTGCCAGCAGAAGAGGAACCCGGGACTGGTCAGATACGCAGTATTTT | CASRRGTRDWSDTQYF | TRBJ2-3 | TRBV11-1 | 16 | . | .
TGTGCCAGCAGCCAAGGCTACTTGGGGGGGACAGCAAGTTCACCCCTCCACTTT | CASSQGYLGGTASSPLHF | TRBJ1-6 | TRBV3-1 | 18 | TRBD1 | many
TGTGCCAGCAGCCAAACCGGGGTACCCAATGAGCAGTTCTTC | CASSQTGVPNEQFF | TRBJ2-1 | TRBV5-6 | 14 | . | many
TGTGCCAGCAGCCAAGGTGAAGCTAACTATGGCTACACCTTC | CASSQGEANYGYTF | TRBJ1-2 | TRBV3-1 | 14 | . | .
TGCGCCAGCAGCTTGGAGTGGGGGAAGAACACTGAAGCTTTCTTT | CASSLEWGKNTEAFF | TRBJ1-1 | TRBV5-1 | 15 | . | many
TGCAGTGCTAGAGATACGGGGGTTGAGCAGTTCTTC | CSARDTGVEQFF | TRBJ2-1 | TRBV20-1 | 12 | . | many
TGCGCCAGCAGCTCTGGACAGTCGAACACCGGGGAGCTGTTTTTT | CASSSGQSNTGELFF | TRBJ2-2 | TRBV5-1 | 15 | . | .
TGCGCCAGCAGCGCGGAGGGCAGGGTATACACTGAAGCTTTCTTT | CASSAEGRVYTEAFF | TRBJ1-1 | TRBV5-1 | 15 | . | many
TGCGCCAGCAGCTTCAATGGGGTAGAGCAGTTCTTC | CASSFNGVEQFF | TRBJ2-1 | TRBV5-1 | 12 | . | many
TGTGCCACCAGTGATTTTTGGGAGGCTGGGACAGGAGACTACGAGCAGTACTTC | CATSDFWEAGTGDYEQYF | TRBJ2-7 | TRBV24-1 | 18 | TRBD1 | many
TGTGCCAGCAGCTTAGCTGCACAGTTTAGCAATGAGCAGTTCTTC | CASSLAAQFSNEQFF | TRBJ2-1 | TRBV7-2 | 15 | . | many
TGTGCCAGCAGCCGAGGGGGGGCCTACGAGCAGTACTTC | CASSRGGAYEQYF | TRBJ2-7 | TRBV3-1 | 13 | . | many
TGTGCCAGCACTTCTAGAAGTTCAGGGAGCTCCTATAATTCACCCCTCCACTTT | CASTSRSSGSSYNSPLHF | TRBJ1-6 | TRBV6-6 | 18 | . | many
TGTGCCAGCAGCCCCCGTGGATCCGGGGAGCTGTTTTTT | CASSPRGSGELFF | TRBJ2-2 | TRBV7-8 | 13 | . | many
TGCAGTGTCAGATACGAGGCAGCCGCTAGCACAGATACGCAGTATTTT | CSVRYEAAASTDTQYF | TRBJ2-3 | TRBV20-1 | 16 | . | many
TGTGCCAGCAGTTACTCGATTCGGGCCGGACAGGGGAACACTGAAGCTTTCTTT | CASSYSIRAGQGNTEAFF | TRBJ1-1 | TRBV6-6 | 18 | TRBD1 | many
TGCGCCAGCAGCCCTCCAACAGGCTTCTATGGCTACACCTTC | CASSPPTGFYGYTF | TRBJ1-2 | TRBV5-1 | 14 | . | many
TGTGCCATCAGTGAGGGACAGGGGGTTTCACCCCTCCACTTT | CAISEGQGVSPLHF | TRBJ1-6 | TRBV10-3 | 14 | TRBD1 | many
TGTGCCAGTAGTATCGAGGGTCTCTCCTACGAGCAGTACTTC | CASSIEGLSYEQYF | TRBJ2-7 | TRBV19 | 14 | . | many
TGCAGTGCTGAACCCTCCGACAGGGACTCGAGGATCGGGGAGCTGTTTTTT | CSAEPSDRDSRIGELFF | TRBJ2-2 | TRBV20-1 | 17 | . | .
TGTGCCAGCAGTTTAGGGGGGGCGCGGCATGAGCAGTTCTTC | CASSLGGARHEQFF | TRBJ2-1 | TRBV12-3/TRBV12-4 | 14 | . | many
TGTGCCTGGACGAGGACTCATAATTCACCCCTCCACTTT | CAWTRTHNSPLHF | TRBJ1-6 | TRBV30 | 13 | . | many